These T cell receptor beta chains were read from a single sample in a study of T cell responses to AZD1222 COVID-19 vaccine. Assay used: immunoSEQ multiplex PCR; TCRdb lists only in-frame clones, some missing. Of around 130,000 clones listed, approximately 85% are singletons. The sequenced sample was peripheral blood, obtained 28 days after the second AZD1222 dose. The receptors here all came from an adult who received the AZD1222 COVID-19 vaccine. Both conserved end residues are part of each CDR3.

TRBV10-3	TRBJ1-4	CAISDPTGGGEKLFF
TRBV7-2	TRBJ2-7	CASSYRVSYEQYF
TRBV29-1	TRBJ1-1	CSVDRGMNTEAFF
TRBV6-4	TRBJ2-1	CASSDSVAGEQFF
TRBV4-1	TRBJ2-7	CASSQEGGSRRGEQYF
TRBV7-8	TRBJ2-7	CASSLGSGPYEQYF
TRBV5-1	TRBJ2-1	CASSLYSGLGNEQFF
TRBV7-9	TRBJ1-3	CASTRTGAFSGNTIYF
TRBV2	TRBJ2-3	CASSELSGFLAGKDTQYF
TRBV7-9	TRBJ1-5	CASSLGSGSQPQHF
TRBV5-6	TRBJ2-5	CASSLPGGQETQYF
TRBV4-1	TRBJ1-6	CASSQEGQGASPLHF
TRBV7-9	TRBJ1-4	CASSQTTATNEKLFF
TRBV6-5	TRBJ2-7	CASSYGSGTPYEQYF
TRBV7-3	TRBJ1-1	CASSPDLSNTEAFF
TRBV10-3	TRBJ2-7	CAISESSRTPTSYEQYF
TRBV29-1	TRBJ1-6	CSVTGDPGSPLHF
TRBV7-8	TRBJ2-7	CASSIRGGSSYEQYF
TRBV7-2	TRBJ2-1	CASSPYNEQFF
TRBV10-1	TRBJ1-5	CASTANSGPNQPQHF
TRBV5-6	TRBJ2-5	CASSFGFKETQYF
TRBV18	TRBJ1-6	CASSPTGDSPLHF
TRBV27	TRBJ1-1	CASSLLEASEAFF
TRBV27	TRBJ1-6	CASRFTGGLNSPLHF
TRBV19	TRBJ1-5	CASGSNQPQHF
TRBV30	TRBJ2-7	CAWSVLRGRLGEQYF
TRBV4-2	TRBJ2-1	CASSQRAGSYNEQFF
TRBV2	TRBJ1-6	CASSPRDSNSPLHF
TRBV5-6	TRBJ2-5	CASSLVGASQETQYF
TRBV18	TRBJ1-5	CASSPGAGGDQPQHF
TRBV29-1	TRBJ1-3	CSVDDTNSGNTIYF
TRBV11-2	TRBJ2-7	CASSRGLAGVTYEQYF
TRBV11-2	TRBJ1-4	CASSITEKLFF
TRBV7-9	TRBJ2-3	CASRDSSGRLADTQYF
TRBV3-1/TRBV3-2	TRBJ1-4	CASSQDLTVEKLFF
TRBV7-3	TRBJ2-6	CASRPASGANVLTF
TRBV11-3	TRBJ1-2	CASSFGGEGAYTF
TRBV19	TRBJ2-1	CASKGTSGGVPILGEQFF
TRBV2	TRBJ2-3	CASSEWRETTDTQYF
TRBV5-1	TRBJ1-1	CASSLSRAEDTEAFF
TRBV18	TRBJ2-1	CASSPLSDEQFF
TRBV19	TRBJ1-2	CASSTPEDRALNYGYTF
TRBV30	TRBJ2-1	CAWSEQGLEQFF
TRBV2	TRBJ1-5	CASTGGYSNQPQHF
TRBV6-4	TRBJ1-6	CASSDGSYNSPLHF
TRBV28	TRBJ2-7	CASSVFRGTYEQYF
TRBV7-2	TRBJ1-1	CASSLAPVDTEAFF
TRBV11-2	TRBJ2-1	CASSLDLGTGEFEQFF
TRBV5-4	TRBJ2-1	CASSPPPSGTGHNEQFF
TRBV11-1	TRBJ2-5	CASSPGQLQETQYF
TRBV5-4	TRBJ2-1	CASSLAREPEQFF